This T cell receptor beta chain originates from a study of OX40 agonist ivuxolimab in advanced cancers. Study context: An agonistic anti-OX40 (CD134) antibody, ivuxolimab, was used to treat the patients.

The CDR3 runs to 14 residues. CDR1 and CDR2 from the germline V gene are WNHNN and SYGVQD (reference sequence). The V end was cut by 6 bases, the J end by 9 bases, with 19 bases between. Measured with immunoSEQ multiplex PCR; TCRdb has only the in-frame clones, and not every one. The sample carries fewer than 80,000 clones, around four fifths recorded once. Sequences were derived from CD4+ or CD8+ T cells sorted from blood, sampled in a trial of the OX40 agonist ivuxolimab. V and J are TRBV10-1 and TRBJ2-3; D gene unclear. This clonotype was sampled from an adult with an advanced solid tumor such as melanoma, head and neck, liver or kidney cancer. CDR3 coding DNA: TGCGCCAGCAGCACGGATGGACCCCCCGGCACGCAGTATTTT. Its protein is CASSTDGPPGTQYF.